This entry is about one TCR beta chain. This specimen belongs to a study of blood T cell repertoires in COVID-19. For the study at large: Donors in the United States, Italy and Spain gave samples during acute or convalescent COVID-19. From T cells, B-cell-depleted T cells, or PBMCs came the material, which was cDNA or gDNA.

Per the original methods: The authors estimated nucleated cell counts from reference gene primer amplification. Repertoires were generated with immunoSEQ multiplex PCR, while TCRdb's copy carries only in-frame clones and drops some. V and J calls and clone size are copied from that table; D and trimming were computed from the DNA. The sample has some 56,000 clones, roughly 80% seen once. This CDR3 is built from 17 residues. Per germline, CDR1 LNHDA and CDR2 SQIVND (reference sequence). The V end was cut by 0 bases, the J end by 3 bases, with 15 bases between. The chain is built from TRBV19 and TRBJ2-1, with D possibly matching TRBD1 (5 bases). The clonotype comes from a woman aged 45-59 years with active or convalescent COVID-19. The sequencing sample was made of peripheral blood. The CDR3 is CASSIDRAGYLYNEQFF. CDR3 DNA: TGTGCCAGTAGTATAGATCGGGCAGGGTATCTCTACAATGAGCAGTTCTTC.